This T cell receptor beta chain was obtained from a study of low-dose radiotherapy and immunotherapy resistance in tumors. The germline gives CDR1 SGHNT, CDR2 YYREEE (reference sequence). The CDR3 length is 14 residues. Trimming cost V 3 bases and J 0 bases, with 10 bases left between them. This clonotype has at least ten counts. TRAV- and TRBV-specific primers were used for first-strand cDNA, which covered alpha and beta chains. Amplification, which lasted roughly 22 PCR cycles, used a constant-region primer and V-primer adapter to amplify TCRs. Each CDR3 protein is one row after TCRdb ran MiXCR on the reads. The sample includes approximately 100,000 distinct CDR3 sequences, roughly 20% of them seen just once. Time point meaning: after trial treatment. Noted treatment: LDRT plus nivolumab, ipilimumab, low-dose cyclophosphamide and aspirin (RACIN trial).

The source is a male donor with prostate cancer. The source material was PBMCs, sampled after low-dose radiotherapy plus immunotherapy. This chain connects TRBV5-4 to TRBJ2-7; a possible D gene is TRBD2 (6 bases). CDR3 coding DNA: TGTGCCAGCAGCTCTGGAGGGCCCTCCTACGAGCAGTACTTC. Translation gives CASSSGGPSYEQYF.